The 30 T cell receptor beta chains presented below share a single source sample, sequenced in a study of T cell responses to AZD1222 COVID-19 vaccine. Sequenced by immunoSEQ multiplex PCR; TCRdb stores in-frame clones only, minus some. This sample yields 60,000 to 85,000 clones, of which around 85% are seen a single time; approximately 20% belongs to the top ten. The sample here was peripheral blood, taken on day 0 of AZD1222 vaccination. The receptors were gathered from an adult in good health.

The rearrangement joins TRBV5-4 to TRBJ1-2; TRBD1 might be the D (6 bases). The V end was cut by 4 bases, the J end by 8 bases, with 12 bases between. From germline, CDR1 is SGHNT and CDR2 YYREEE (reference sequence). The CDR3 sequence is 12 residues long. The CDR3 loop reads CASSDQGTGYTF. For the CDR3, the DNA is TGTGCCAGCAGCGATCAGGGGACCGGCTACACCTTC.

The gene calls are TRBV6-5 and TRBJ2-5; D tentatively reads TRBD1 or TRBD2 (5 bases each). V was shortened by 2 bases and J by 7 bases, with 17 bases between the two germline ends. The CDR3 runs to 15 residues. Germline V gene data show CDR1 as MNHEY and CDR2 as SVGAGI. This CDR3 is CASSYLSGTVGTQYF. CDR3 DNA: TGTGCCAGCAGTTACCTCTCCGGGACCGTTGGGACCCAGTACTTC.

The table lists this clone with a count of one. V and J are TRBV6-1 and TRBJ2-2; no firm D call. V was clipped by 3 bases and J by 8 bases, with 10 bases between them. Per the germline V gene, CDR1 is MNHNS and CDR2 is SASEGT. The CDR3 runs to 13 residues. The CDR3 DNA reads as TGTGCCAGCAGTGATGCGAGGTGGGGGGAGCTGTTTTTT. It yields the protein CASSDARWGELFF.

This chain links TRBV25-1 with TRBJ2-7; D is unclear. V lost 4 bases and J lost 2, with 9 bases in between. Germline CDR1 reads MGHDK; CDR2 reads SYGVNS. This CDR3 spans 13 amino acids. The CDR3 region is CASSVDGAYEQYF. Here the CDR3 DNA reads TGTGCCAGCAGTGTCGACGGAGCCTACGAGCAGTACTTC.

This chain uses TRBV5-6 with TRBJ1-6; D is unresolved. Germline lookup yields CDR1 SGHDT and CDR2 YYEEEE. CDR3 length equals 16 residues. Trimming pared 0 bases from V and 6 bases from J, leaving 13 bases between. The CDR3 spells CASSLVVPEPNSPLHF. CDR3 bases: TGTGCCAGCAGCTTGGTTGTGCCGGAACCTAATTCACCCCTCCACTTT.

The chain links TRBV6-5 to TRBJ1-4, with 10 bases matching TRBD1. This CDR3 contains 15 residues. V lost 7 bases to trimming and J lost 10 bases; unmatched junction nucleotides: 12. The germline V gene encodes CDR1 MNHEY and CDR2 SVGAGI. The CDR3 nucleotides are TGTGCCAGCAAACTCACCGGGACAGGGGATGGAAAACTGTTTTTT. Its protein is CASKLTGTGDGKLFF.

This clone appeared a few times. The chain is built from TRBV4-1 and TRBJ1-2; D is perhaps TRBD1 (5 bases). The CDR3 consists of 14 residues. Per germline, CDR1 MGHRA and CDR2 YSYEKL. With 1 base removed from V and 3 bases from J, the gap between germline ends came to 9 bases. The CDR3 loop reads CASSQGDSYYGYTF. The CDR3 DNA reads TGCGCCAGCAGCCAAGGTGACAGTTACTATGGCTACACCTTC.

The chain recombines TRBV18 with TRBJ2-5, with 8 bases aligning to TRBD1. Trimming at V came to 2 bases and at J to 4 bases, leaving 3 bases not matched to a gene. Germline CDR1 KGHSH, CDR2 LQKENI. The CDR3 has 14 residues. The CDR3 reads CASSPLGTGETQYF. The CDR3 DNA follows: TGTGCCAGCTCACCATTAGGGACAGGAGAGACCCAGTACTTC.

V and J are TRBV12-3 or TRBV12-4 and TRBJ2-1, with D hard to call. The CDR3 has 11 residues. V was pared by 5 bases and J by 3 bases, with 2 bases between. The CDR3 DNA reads TGTGCCAGCAGTAACTACAATGAGCAGTTCTTC. It yields the protein CASSNYNEQFF.

In regard to this clone: A junction end diverges from the germline sequence, so it may reflect a read error. The chain links TRBV4-1 to TRBJ2-1; TRBD2 matches at 13 bases. Germline CDR1 and CDR2: MGHRA and YSYEKL. The CDR3 length is 18 residues. The CDR3 reads CASSQDQRTSGSYPPAVF. The CDR3 DNA is TGCGCCAGCAGCCAAGATCAGCGGACTAGCGGGAGTTACCCCCCGGCAGTCTTC.

The J gene is TRBJ2-1, the V gene TRBV6-1, with D maybe TRBD2 (5 bases). Per the germline V gene, CDR1 is MNHNS and CDR2 is SASEGT. Trimming left V 1 base short and J 3 bases short, with 16 bases between. The CDR3 contains 17 residues. This chain's CDR3 is CASSEEVVGGFYNEQFF. In nucleotides, the CDR3 is TGTGCCAGCAGTGAAGAAGTGGTTGGCGGGTTCTACAATGAGCAGTTCTTC.

V gene TRBV5-8 combines with J gene TRBJ2-3, with 7 positions matching TRBD2. V trimming: 1 base; J trimming: 6 bases; junction bases outside the gene matches: 14. There are 17 residues in the CDR3. Germline CDR1 SGHTS, CDR2 YDEGEE. CDR3 in DNA: TGTGCCAGCAGCTTGAGGGCTAGCGGTGCACGGGCGGATACGCAGTATTTT. Its protein product is CASSLRASGARADTQYF.

The gene calls are TRBV5-1 and TRBJ1-2, with 10 bases lining up with TRBD1. This CDR3 region has 13 residues. Trimming took 4 bases from V and 6 from J; bases not matched to a gene: 3. CDR1 and CDR2 (germline): SGHRS, YFSETQ. Here the CDR3 DNA reads TGCGCCAGCAGCGGGGGGACAGGGGATGGCTACACCTTC. It yields the protein CASSGGTGDGYTF.

This clone has only one observation. This sequence joins TRBV5-8 and TRBJ1-4; 8 bases are a match to TRBD1. The V gene's germline CDR1 is SGHTS and CDR2 YDEGEE. The junction had 16 bases not matched to a gene; V was cut back by 5 bases and J by 10 bases. The CDR3 extends over 16 amino acids. CDR3 region: CASRPGQGRLLGKLFF. DNA for the CDR3: TGTGCCAGCAGACCTGGACAGGGACGGTTACTCGGAAAACTGTTTTTT.

The chain couples TRBV19 to TRBJ1-4; no definite D call. The V gene lost 3 bases and the J gene lost 8 bases, with 10 bases spanning the gap. Germline V gene lookup returns CDR1 LNHDA and CDR2 SQIVND (reference sequence). This CDR3 is 13 amino acids long. Here the CDR3 DNA reads TGTGCCAGTAGTATCAGGAGTCAGGAAAAACTGTTTTTT. Protein: CASSIRSQEKLFF.

The V and J genes are TRBV24-1 and TRBJ2-1; 9 nucleotides match TRBD2. The CDR3 extends over 15 amino acids. The germline V gene has CDR1 KGHDR and CDR2 SFDVKD. Unmatched junction bases numbered 6, after V lost 6 bases and J lost 4 bases. Here the CDR3 DNA reads TGTGCCACCAGTTCAGGACTAGCGAGATACAATGAGCAGTTCTTC. It translates to CATSSGLARYNEQFF.

By its share, this clone is medium-sized. This CDR3 reads CASSSAPGNEQFF. The DNA of the CDR3 is TGTGCCAGCAGTTCGGCTCCGGGCAATGAGCAGTTCTTC. V gene TRBV5-4 combines with J gene TRBJ2-1; no reliable D call. Germline V gene sequence: CDR1 SGHNT, CDR2 YYREEE (reference sequence). The ends were cut back, 5 bases at V and 6 bases at J, with 12 bases in the middle. The CDR3 loop spans 13 amino acids.

The CDR3 reads CASSDLKRQGAYNEQFF. In DNA, the CDR3 is TGTGCCAGCAGCGACCTTAAGCGGCAGGGAGCCTACAATGAGCAGTTCTTC. This sequence joins TRBV5-6 and TRBJ2-1; D may match TRBD1 or TRBD2 (5 bases each). The CDR3 runs to 17 residues. Between the trimmed V and J ends, which lost 4 bases and 2 bases, there was a span of 19 bases. Per the germline V gene, CDR1 is SGHDT and CDR2 is YYEEEE. The complete variable domain, with remaining parts taken from reference TRBV5-6 and TRBJ2-1, reads DAGVTQSPTHLIKTRGQQVTLRCSPKSGHDTVSWYQQALGQGPQFIFQYYEEEERQRGNFPDRFSGHQFPNYSSELNVNALLLGDSALYLCASSDLKRQGAYNEQFFGPGTRLTVL.

The chain carries TRBV24-1 and TRBJ2-3; TRBD2 matches 11 bases. The junction had 10 bases not matched to a gene; V was cut back by 3 bases and J by 6 bases. Germline V gene sequence: CDR1 KGHDR, CDR2 SFDVKD. The CDR3 spans 17 residues. The CDR3 DNA reads TGTGCCACCAGTGATCCGGATATAGCGGGAGGGCCCGATACGCAGTATTTT. It yields the protein CATSDPDIAGGPDTQYF.

Only a few counts were recorded for this clone. This chain connects TRBV29-1 to TRBJ1-2, with no clear D. V was pared by 3 bases and J by 8 bases, with 13 bases between. Germline V gives CDR1 SQVTM, CDR2 ANQGSEA. The CDR3 runs 12 residues. CDR3 residues: CSVEVTSLGYTF. DNA for the CDR3: TGCAGCGTTGAGGTAACTTCCCTGGGCTACACCTTC. Filled out from reference TRBV29-1 and TRBJ1-2, the complete variable domain reads SAVISQKPSRDICQRGTSLTIQCQVDSQVTMMFWYRQQPGQSLTLIATANQGSEATYESGFVIDKFPISRPNLTFSTLTVSNMSPEDSSIYLCSVEVTSLGYTFGSGTRLTVV.

CDR3 in amino acids: CASSLGAGAGDEQFF. The CDR3 DNA is TGTGCCAGCAGTCTTGGAGCGGGAGCGGGCGATGAGCAGTTCTTC. The chain carries TRBV27 and TRBJ2-1, with 8 bases fitting TRBD2. V lost 5 bases, J lost 8 bases, and 11 bases stayed unmatched. CDR3 length equals 15 residues. Germline V lookup: CDR1 MNHEY, CDR2 SMNVEV (reference sequence).

The V call is TRBV5-4, the J call TRBJ1-4, with TRBD1 identical over 7 bases. This CDR3 is built from 15 residues. V shed 4 bases and J 8 bases; nucleotides not matched to a gene: 11. Germline-derived CDR1 and CDR2 are SGHNT and YYREEE (reference sequence). CDR3 DNA: TGTGCCAGCAGCCGTACGGGGACAGCCTCAGAAAAACTGTTTTTT. Translation gives CASSRTGTASEKLFF.

In this sample, this clone turned up once. The chain carries TRBV7-2 and TRBJ2-7; D gene unclear. V shed 7 bases and J shed 1 base, with 17 bases lying between them. The CDR3 spans 15 residues. Germline CDR1 and CDR2: SGHTA and FQGNSA. The CDR3 nucleotides read TGTGCCAGCACCCAAGTGGCTACGCCATCCTACGAGCAGTACTTC. Its translation is CASTQVATPSYEQYF.

The genes are TRBV19 and TRBJ1-2, with a possible D match to TRBD1 (6 bases). V lost 3 bases, J lost 4 bases, and 12 bases lay in between. The germline gives CDR1 LNHDA, CDR2 SQIVND (reference sequence). The CDR3 consists of 14 residues. The CDR3 protein is CASSMQGTAYGYTF. As DNA, the CDR3 is TGTGCCAGTAGTATGCAGGGGACGGCCTATGGCTACACCTTC.

The chain carries TRBV14 and TRBJ2-1; unclear D gene. The CDR3 consists of 15 residues. CDR1 SGHDN and CDR2 FVKESK come from the germline V gene. The V gene lost 4 bases and the J gene lost 0 bases, with 10 bases spanning the gap. The chain's CDR3 is CASSRHFSSYNEQFF. The CDR3 bases are TGTGCCAGCAGCCGACACTTCAGCTCCTACAATGAGCAGTTCTTC.

The chain joins TRBV12-5 to TRBJ2-1; D unresolved. Trimming stripped 0 bases from V and 5 bases from J, with 14 bases between. Per germline, CDR1 LGHNT and CDR2 FRNRAP. CDR3 length: 16 residues. Here the CDR3 reads CASGLVLSILDNEQFF. The DNA of the CDR3 is TGTGCTAGTGGTTTGGTACTGTCTATCCTCGACAATGAGCAGTTCTTC.

The gene calls are TRBV6-4 and TRBJ2-2; 8 bases line up with TRBD1. Unmatched junction bases numbered 1, after V lost 4 bases and J lost 3 bases. CDR3 length: 14 residues. Germline CDR1 is MRHNA and CDR2 is SNTAGT. The CDR3 here is CASSGQGYTGELFF. The CDR3 DNA sequence: TGTGCCAGCAGTGGACAGGGGTACACCGGGGAGCTGTTTTTT.

This chain links TRBV5-4 with TRBJ1-1; no clear D gene. This CDR3 is 14 amino acids long. Trimming stripped 6 bases from V and 0 bases from J, with 12 bases between. CDR1 and CDR2 (germline): SGHNT, YYREEE (reference sequence). The CDR3 region is CASTKAGLNTEAFF. In DNA form, the CDR3 reads TGTGCCAGCACCAAAGCCGGGTTGAACACTGAAGCTTTCTTT. The full variable domain, in which reference TRBV5-4 and TRBJ1-1 provide the parts outside the CDR3, is ETGVTQSPTHLIKTRGQQVTLRCSSQSGHNTVSWYQQALGQGPQFIFQYYREEENGRGNFPPRFSGLQFPNYSSELNVNALELDDSALYLCASTKAGLNTEAFFGQGTRLTVV.

The J gene is TRBJ2-7, the V gene TRBV5-1; the D gene could be TRBD1 or TRBD2 (5 bases each). This CDR3 contains 13 residues. CDR1 SGHRS and CDR2 YFSETQ come from the germline V gene. The V and J ends lost 0 bases and 7 bases respectively, with 11 bases between them. The CDR3, as DNA: TGCGCCAGCAGCTTGGGAGGGACGCAAGAGCAGTACTTC. Translation gives CASSLGGTQEQYF.

The table lists this clone with a count of one. The CDR3, as DNA: TGCAGCGTTAACGGATACACCGGGGAGCTGTTTTTT. Protein product: CSVNGYTGELFF. The rearrangement joins TRBV29-1 to TRBJ2-2; D not certain. Trimming took 5 bases from V and 3 from J, leaving 7 bases between them. Germline CDR1 reads SQVTM; CDR2 reads ANQGSEA. The CDR3 has 12 amino acids.